The entry below gives a single TCR beta chain sequence along with its context. The entry originates in a study of blood T cell repertoires in COVID-19. Method: immunoSEQ multiplex PCR; TCRdb's copy keeps in-frame clones and lacks some. Of tens of thousands of clones listed, 75% to 90% are singletons. Trimming at V came to 3 bases and at J to 7 bases, leaving 2 bases not matched to a gene. Germline assignment: CDR1 SGHNT and CDR2 YYREEE (reference sequence). This CDR3 comprises 13 residues. Sequencing was done on a sample of peripheral blood. The V and J genes are TRBV5-4 and TRBJ1-4; 8 bases agree with TRBD1. The origin of this receptor is a man older than 75 with acute or convalescent COVID-19. This chain's CDR3 is CASSSTGAEKLFF. Here the CDR3 DNA reads TGTGCCAGCAGCTCGACAGGGGCTGAAAAACTGTTTTTT.